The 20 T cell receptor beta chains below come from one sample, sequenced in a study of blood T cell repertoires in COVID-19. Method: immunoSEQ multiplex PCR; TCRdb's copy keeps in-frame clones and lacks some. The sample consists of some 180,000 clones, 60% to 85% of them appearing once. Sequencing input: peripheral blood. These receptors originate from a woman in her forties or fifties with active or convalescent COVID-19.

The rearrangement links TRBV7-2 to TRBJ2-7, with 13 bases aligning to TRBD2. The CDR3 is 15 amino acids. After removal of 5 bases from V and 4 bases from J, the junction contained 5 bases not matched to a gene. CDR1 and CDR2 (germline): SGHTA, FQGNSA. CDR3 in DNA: TGTGCCAGCAGCCGTCGGACTAGCGGGAGTTACGAGCAGTACTTC. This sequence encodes CASSRRTSGSYEQYF. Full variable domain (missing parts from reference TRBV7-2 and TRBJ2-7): GAGVSQSPSNKVTEKGKDVELRCDPISGHTALYWYRQSLGQGLEFLIYFQGNSAPDKSGLPSDRFSAERTGGSVSTLTIQRTQQEDSAVYLCASSRRTSGSYEQYFGPGTRLTVT.

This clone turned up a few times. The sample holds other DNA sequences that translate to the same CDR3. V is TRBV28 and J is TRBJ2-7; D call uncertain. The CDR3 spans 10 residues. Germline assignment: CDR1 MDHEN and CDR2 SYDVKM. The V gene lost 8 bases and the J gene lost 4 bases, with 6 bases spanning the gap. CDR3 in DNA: TGTGCCAGCGGCTTATACGAGCAGTACTTC. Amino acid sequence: CASGLYEQYF.

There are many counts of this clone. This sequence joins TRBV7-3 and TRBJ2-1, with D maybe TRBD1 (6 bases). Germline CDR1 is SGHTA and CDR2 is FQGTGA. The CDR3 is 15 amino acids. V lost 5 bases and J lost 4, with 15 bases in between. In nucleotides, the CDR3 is TGTGCCAGCAGCATACAGGGTCAAGAATACAATGAGCAGTTCTTC. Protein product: CASSIQGQEYNEQFF. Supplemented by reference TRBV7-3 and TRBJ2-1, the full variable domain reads GAGVSQTPSNKVTEKGKYVELRCDPISGHTALYWYRQSLGQGPEFLIYFQGTGAADDSGLPNDRFFAVRPEGSVSTLKIQRTERGDSAVYLCASSIQGQEYNEQFFGPGTRLTVL.

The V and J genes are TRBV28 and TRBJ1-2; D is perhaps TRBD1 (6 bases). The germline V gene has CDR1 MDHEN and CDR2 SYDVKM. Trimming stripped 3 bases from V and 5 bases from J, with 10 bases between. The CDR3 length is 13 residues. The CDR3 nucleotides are TGTGCCAGCAGTTTCAGGGGCGCTTATGGCTACACCTTC. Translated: CASSFRGAYGYTF.

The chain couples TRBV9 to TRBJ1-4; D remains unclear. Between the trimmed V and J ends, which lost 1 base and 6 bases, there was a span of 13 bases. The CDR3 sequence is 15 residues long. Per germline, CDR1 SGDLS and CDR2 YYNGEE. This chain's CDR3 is CASSVSVHRDEKLFF. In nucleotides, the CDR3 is TGTGCCAGCAGCGTATCGGTTCACCGGGATGAAAAACTGTTTTTT.

The CDR3 nucleotides read TGCAGCGTTAGGCAGGGGGCGGAAGAGCAGTACTTC. Protein: CSVRQGAEEQYF. The chain is built from TRBV29-1 and TRBJ2-7; 8 nucleotides line up with TRBD1. The germline gives CDR1 SQVTM, CDR2 ANQGSEA. The CDR3 has 12 amino acids. The V segment lost 5 bases and the J segment 7 bases; nucleotides outside the gene matches: 7.

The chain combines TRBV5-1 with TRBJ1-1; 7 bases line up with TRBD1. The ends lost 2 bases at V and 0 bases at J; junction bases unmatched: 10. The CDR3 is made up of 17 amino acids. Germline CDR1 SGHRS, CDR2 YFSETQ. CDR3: CASSFRGTLHMNTEAFF. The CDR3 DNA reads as TGCGCCAGCAGCTTCAGGGGGACACTCCACATGAACACTGAAGCTTTCTTT.

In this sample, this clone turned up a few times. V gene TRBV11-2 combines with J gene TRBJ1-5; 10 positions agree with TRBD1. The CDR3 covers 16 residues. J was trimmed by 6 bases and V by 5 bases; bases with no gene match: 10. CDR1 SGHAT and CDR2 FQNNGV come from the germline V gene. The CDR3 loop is CASSTRTGGDRQPQHF. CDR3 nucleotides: TGTGCCAGCAGCACCCGGACAGGGGGGGACCGTCAGCCCCAGCATTTT.

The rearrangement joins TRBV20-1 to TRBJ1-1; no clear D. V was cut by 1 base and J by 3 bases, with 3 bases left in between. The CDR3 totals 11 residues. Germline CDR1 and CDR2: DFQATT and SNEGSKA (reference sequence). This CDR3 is CSARADTEAFF. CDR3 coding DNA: TGCAGTGCTAGAGCGGACACTGAAGCTTTCTTT.

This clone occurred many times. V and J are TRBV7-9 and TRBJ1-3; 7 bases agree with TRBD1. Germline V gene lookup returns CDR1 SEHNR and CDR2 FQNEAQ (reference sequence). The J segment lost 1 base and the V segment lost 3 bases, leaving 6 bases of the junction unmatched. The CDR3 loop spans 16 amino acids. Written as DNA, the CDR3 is TGTGCCAGCAGCTTTACAGGGGAGGTGTCTGGAAACACCATATATTTT. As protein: CASSFTGEVSGNTIYF.

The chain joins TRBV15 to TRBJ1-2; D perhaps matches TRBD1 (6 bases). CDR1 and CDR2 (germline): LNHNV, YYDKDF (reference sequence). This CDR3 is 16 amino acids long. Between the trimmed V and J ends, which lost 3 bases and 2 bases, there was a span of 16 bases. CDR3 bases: TGTGCCACCAGCAGGCACCGACAGGAGACCAACTATGGCTACACCTTC. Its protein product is CATSRHRQETNYGYTF. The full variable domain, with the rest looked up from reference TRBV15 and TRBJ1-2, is DAMVIQNPRYQVTQFGKPVTLSCSQTLNHNVMYWYQQKSSQAPKLLFHYYDKDFNNEADTPDNFQSRRPNTSFCFLDIRSPGLGDTAMYLCATSRHRQETNYGYTFGSGTRLTVV.

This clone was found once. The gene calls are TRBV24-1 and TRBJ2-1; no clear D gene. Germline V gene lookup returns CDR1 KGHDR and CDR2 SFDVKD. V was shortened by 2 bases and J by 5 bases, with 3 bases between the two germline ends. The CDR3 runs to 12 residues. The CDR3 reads CATSDSDNEQFF. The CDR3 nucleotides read TGTGCCACCAGTGATTCGGACAATGAGCAGTTCTTC.

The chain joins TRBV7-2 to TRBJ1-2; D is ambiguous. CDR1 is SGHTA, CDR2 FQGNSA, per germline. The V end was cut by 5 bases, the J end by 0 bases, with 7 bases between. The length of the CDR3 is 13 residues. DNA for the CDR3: TGTGCCAGCAGCCGCAGTACTAACTATGGCTACACCTTC. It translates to CASSRSTNYGYTF.

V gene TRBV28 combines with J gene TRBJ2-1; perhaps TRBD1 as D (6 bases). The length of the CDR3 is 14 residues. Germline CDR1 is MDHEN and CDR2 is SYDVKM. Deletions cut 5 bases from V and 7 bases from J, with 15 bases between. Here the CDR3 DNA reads TGTGCCAGCAGTCCCCCGCTTAGGGGGAATGAGCAGTTCTTC. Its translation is CASSPPLRGNEQFF.

The CDR3, as DNA: TGTGCCAGTAGTATGACAGCGGGGGGTAGGAATGAGCAGTTCTTC. Translation: CASSMTAGGRNEQFF. The V gene is TRBV19, the J gene TRBJ2-1; 9 bases align to TRBD2. The V and J ends lost 3 bases and 7 bases, in that order; junction bases with no gene match: 7. Germline lookup yields CDR1 LNHDA and CDR2 SQIVND (reference sequence). This CDR3 is built from 15 residues.

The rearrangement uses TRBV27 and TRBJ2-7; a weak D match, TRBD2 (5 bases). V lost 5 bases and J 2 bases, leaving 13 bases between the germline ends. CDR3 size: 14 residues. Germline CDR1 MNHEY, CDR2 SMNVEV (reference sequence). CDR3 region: CASSDGVAPYEQYF. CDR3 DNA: TGTGCCAGCAGTGACGGGGTAGCCCCCTACGAGCAGTACTTC.

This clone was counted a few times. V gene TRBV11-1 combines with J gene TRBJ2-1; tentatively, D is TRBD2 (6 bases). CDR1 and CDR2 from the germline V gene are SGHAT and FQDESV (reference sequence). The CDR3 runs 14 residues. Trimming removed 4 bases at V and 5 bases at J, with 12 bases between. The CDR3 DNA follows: TGTGCCAGCAGCTCCGCTGGCGGGGACAATGAGCAGTTCTTC. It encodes CASSSAGGDNEQFF. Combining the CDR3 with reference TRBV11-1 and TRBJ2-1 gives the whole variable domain EAEVAQSPRYKITEKSQAVAFWCDPISGHATLYWYRQILGQGPELLVQFQDESVVDDSQLPKDRFSAERLKGVDSTLKIQPAELGDSAMYLCASSSAGGDNEQFFGPGTRLTVL.

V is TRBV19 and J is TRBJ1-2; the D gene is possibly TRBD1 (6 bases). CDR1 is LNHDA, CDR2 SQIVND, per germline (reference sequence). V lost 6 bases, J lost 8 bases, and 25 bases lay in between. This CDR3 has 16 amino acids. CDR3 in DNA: TGTGCCAGTAGCCTCCCTACAGGGTTACCTTCAAGGGGCTACACCTTC. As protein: CASSLPTGLPSRGYTF.

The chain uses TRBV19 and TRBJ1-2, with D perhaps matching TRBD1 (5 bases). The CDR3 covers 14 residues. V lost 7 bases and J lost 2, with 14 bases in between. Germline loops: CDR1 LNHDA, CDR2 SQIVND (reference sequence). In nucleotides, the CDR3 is TGTGCCAGTACCCCGGGGGGATTGAACTATGGCTACACCTTC. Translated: CASTPGGLNYGYTF.

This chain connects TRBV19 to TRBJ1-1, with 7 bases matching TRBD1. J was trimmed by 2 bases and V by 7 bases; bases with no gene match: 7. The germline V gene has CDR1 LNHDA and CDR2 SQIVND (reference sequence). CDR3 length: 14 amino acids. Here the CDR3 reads CASKTGATNTEAFF. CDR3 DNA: TGTGCCAGTAAAACAGGGGCAACCAACACTGAAGCTTTCTTT. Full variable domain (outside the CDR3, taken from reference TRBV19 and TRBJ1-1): DGGITQSPKYLFRKEGQNVTLSCEQNLNHDAMYWYRQDPGQGLRLIYYSQIVNDFQKGDIAEGYSVSREKKESFPLTVTSAQKNPTAFYLCASKTGATNTEAFFGQGTRLTVV.